This TCR beta chain stems from a study of blood T cell repertoires in COVID-19. Whole-study context: COVID-19 samples collected from the United States, Italy and Spain covered acute and convalescent phases. PBMCs, B-cell-depleted T cells, or T cells provided the cDNA or gDNA that made up the material.

With 6 bases clipped from V and 5 bases from J, the junction kept 6 bases outside the gene matches. The CDR3 loop spans 13 amino acids. In the original workflow: Amplification with reference gene primers provided the estimates of nucleated cell counts. Assay used: immunoSEQ multiplex PCR; TCRdb lists only in-frame clones, some missing. D and trimming were read from the DNA, whereas the V and J calls and clone size are those reported in that table. Found here are around 150,000 clones, just under 85% of them singletons; the top ten hold 3% to 3.5%. The chain joins TRBV12-3 or TRBV12-4 to TRBJ2-5, with 7 nucleotides matching TRBD2. This sequence originates from a woman between 50 and 59 years old with acute COVID-19. The sequenced material came from PBMCs or T cells enriched from blood (not recorded which). The CDR3 reads CASSRRGVETQYF. In DNA, the CDR3 is TGTGCCAGCAGCCGACGGGGGGTGGAGACCCAGTACTTC.